Listed below are T cell receptor beta chains from one sample, sequenced in a study of persistence of HIV-infected CD4 T cells. Some clones are missing from TCRdb's copy, which holds only in-frame ones; the method was immunoSEQ multiplex PCR. Found here are about 36,000 clones, 75% to 85% of them singletons; the top ten hold 0.85% to 1%. Antigen specificity for these receptors is unknown. The sequenced sample was cultured CD4+ T cells from PBMCs, obtained from a patient who received antiretroviral therapy. These receptors were collected from an adult with HIV. The donor label of this sample is uncertain. The CDR3 runs from the conserved cysteine through the conserved F or W. Fields, in order: D gene, V gene, CDR3 length, J gene, clone size, CDR3 protein, CDR3 DNA. The D gene is left open where the match is weak. The size entry is marked missing in some rows and otherwise reads once, few, many or a size class.

d_gene: TRBD1
v_gene: TRBV12-3/TRBV12-4
len: 13
j_gene: TRBJ1-1
abundance: .
CDR3aa: CASSLDRGTEAFF
CDR3nt: TGTGCCAGCAGTTTAGACAGGGGGACTGAAGCTTTCTTT

d_gene: TRBD2
v_gene: TRBV15
len: 16
j_gene: TRBJ2-1
abundance: .
CDR3aa: CATSLGPAGGYNEQFF
CDR3nt: TGTGCCACCAGCCTAGGGCCAGCGGGGGGGTACAATGAGCAGTTCTTC

d_gene: .
v_gene: TRBV9
len: 16
j_gene: TRBJ1-5
abundance: .
CDR3aa: CASSVVEKRENQPQHF
CDR3nt: TGTGCCAGCAGCGTAGTGGAGAAGAGGGAAAATCAGCCCCAGCATTTT

d_gene: TRBD1
v_gene: TRBV2
len: 15
j_gene: TRBJ2-1
abundance: .
CDR3aa: CASRRGQGWNNEQFF
CDR3nt: TGTGCCAGCAGACGGGGACAGGGGTGGAACAATGAGCAGTTCTTC

d_gene: .
v_gene: TRBV2
len: 13
j_gene: TRBJ2-1
abundance: .
CDR3aa: CASRKVLRNEQFF
CDR3nt: TGTGCCAGCAGAAAAGTATTGAGGAATGAGCAGTTCTTC

d_gene: TRBD1
v_gene: TRBV4-1
len: 16
j_gene: TRBJ1-6
abundance: .
CDR3aa: CASSQEGTGRNSPLHF
CDR3nt: TGCGCCAGCAGCCAAGAGGGGACAGGGCGGAATTCACCCCTCCACTTT

d_gene: .
v_gene: TRBV7-6
len: 16
j_gene: TRBJ2-2
abundance: .
CDR3aa: CASSLAAGSNTGELFF
CDR3nt: TGTGCCAGCAGCTTAGCGGCCGGATCGAACACCGGGGAGCTGTTTTTT

d_gene: .
v_gene: TRBV2
len: 14
j_gene: TRBJ2-3
abundance: .
CDR3aa: CASSEEGYTDTQYF
CDR3nt: TGTGCCAGCAGTGAAGAGGGGTACACAGATACGCAGTATTTT

d_gene: .
v_gene: TRBV10-3
len: 14
j_gene: TRBJ1-3
abundance: .
CDR3aa: CAISETTARNTIYF
CDR3nt: TGTGCCATCAGTGAGACGACCGCCCGGAACACCATATATTTT

d_gene: .
v_gene: TRBV4-2
len: 14
j_gene: TRBJ2-1
abundance: .
CDR3aa: CASSRGGWGNEQFF
CDR3nt: TGTGCCAGCAGCCGGGGGGGCTGGGGCAATGAGCAGTTCTTC

d_gene: TRBD1
v_gene: TRBV2
len: 13
j_gene: TRBJ1-1
abundance: once
CDR3aa: CARGQGMHTEAFF
CDR3nt: TGTGCCAGGGGACAGGGAATGCACACTGAAGCTTTCTTT

d_gene: .
v_gene: TRBV7-9
len: 14
j_gene: TRBJ2-2
abundance: .
CDR3aa: CASRQQGNTGELFF
CDR3nt: TGTGCCAGCAGGCAACAGGGGAACACCGGGGAGCTGTTTTTT

d_gene: .
v_gene: TRBV19
len: 12
j_gene: TRBJ1-2
abundance: .
CDR3aa: CASSISVYGYTF
CDR3nt: TGTGCCAGTAGTATTTCGGTCTATGGCTACACCTTC

d_gene: TRBD1
v_gene: TRBV24-1
len: 16
j_gene: TRBJ2-4
abundance: .
CDR3aa: CATSGRQGLAKNIQYF
CDR3nt: TGTGCCACCAGTGGCCGACAGGGGCTAGCCAAAAACATTCAGTACTTC

d_gene: TRBD2
v_gene: TRBV29-1
len: 15
j_gene: TRBJ2-7
abundance: once
CDR3aa: CSVEEPGLVSYEQYF
CDR3nt: TGCAGCGTTGAAGAACCGGGACTAGTTAGTTACGAGCAGTACTTC

d_gene: .
v_gene: TRBV27
len: 17
j_gene: TRBJ1-5
abundance: .
CDR3aa: CASSKQFSVSGNQPQHF
CDR3nt: TGTGCCAGCAGCAAGCAGTTTTCCGTGTCCGGCAATCAGCCCCAGCATTTT

d_gene: .
v_gene: TRBV2
len: 14
j_gene: TRBJ1-4
abundance: .
CDR3aa: CASSEGQGGEKLFF
CDR3nt: TGTGCCAGCAGTGAAGGCCAGGGTGGTGAAAAACTGTTTTTT

d_gene: .
v_gene: TRBV23-1
len: 16
j_gene: TRBJ1-2
abundance: few
CDR3aa: CASSSGQPSINYGYTF
CDR3nt: TGCGCCAGCAGCTCGGGCCAGCCCTCCATTAACTATGGCTACACCTTC

d_gene: .
v_gene: TRBV7-9
len: 14
j_gene: TRBJ1-1
abundance: .
CDR3aa: CASSFGRENTEAFF
CDR3nt: TGTGCCAGCAGCTTCGGACGGGAGAACACTGAAGCTTTCTTT

d_gene: TRBD2
v_gene: TRBV2
len: 16
j_gene: TRBJ2-3
abundance: .
CDR3aa: CASSLGQGGSTDTQYF
CDR3nt: TGTGCCAGCAGTCTGGGGCAGGGAGGGAGCACAGATACGCAGTATTTT

d_gene: TRBD2
v_gene: TRBV5-1
len: 15
j_gene: TRBJ2-2
abundance: .
CDR3aa: CASSSGGGLTGELFF
CDR3nt: TGCGCCAGCAGCTCGGGAGGAGGCCTCACCGGGGAGCTGTTTTTT

d_gene: .
v_gene: TRBV28
len: 14
j_gene: TRBJ1-4
abundance: .
CDR3aa: CASSMGGTNEKLFF
CDR3nt: TGTGCCAGCAGTATGGGGGGAACTAATGAAAAACTGTTTTTT

d_gene: .
v_gene: TRBV19
len: 14
j_gene: TRBJ1-1
abundance: .
CDR3aa: CASSMARMGTEAFF
CDR3nt: TGTGCCAGTAGTATGGCCAGAATGGGTACTGAAGCTTTCTTT

d_gene: TRBD2
v_gene: TRBV19
len: 17
j_gene: TRBJ2-1
abundance: .
CDR3aa: CASSPLRASGGGNEQFF
CDR3nt: TGTGCCAGTAGTCCCCTCCGGGCTAGCGGGGGGGGAAATGAGCAGTTCTTC

d_gene: .
v_gene: TRBV9
len: 15
j_gene: TRBJ2-3
abundance: .
CDR3aa: CASSTRPSGVDTQYF
CDR3nt: TGTGCCAGCAGCACTCGGCCCTCGGGGGTGGATACGCAGTATTTT

d_gene: TRBD2
v_gene: TRBV5-1
len: 15
j_gene: TRBJ2-1
abundance: few
CDR3aa: CASSTTGTSGGEQFF
CDR3nt: TGCGCCAGCAGCACCACCGGGACTAGCGGTGGTGAGCAGTTCTTC

d_gene: .
v_gene: TRBV18
len: 15
j_gene: TRBJ1-1
abundance: .
CDR3aa: CASSQRHIGNTEAFF
CDR3nt: TGTGCCAGCTCACAGAGACATATTGGGAACACTGAAGCTTTCTTT

d_gene: .
v_gene: TRBV19
len: 18
j_gene: TRBJ1-2
abundance: .
CDR3aa: CASSIYPRATPKDYGYTF
CDR3nt: TGTGCCAGTAGTATTTACCCCCGGGCCACACCCAAGGACTATGGCTACACCTTC

d_gene: TRBD1
v_gene: TRBV19
len: 16
j_gene: TRBJ2-2
abundance: few
CDR3aa: CASRSGFRGRTGELFF
CDR3nt: TGTGCCAGTCGGAGTGGTTTCAGGGGGCGGACCGGGGAGCTGTTTTTT

d_gene: .
v_gene: TRBV5-5
len: 14
j_gene: TRBJ1-5
abundance: .
CDR3aa: CASSFSVDNQPQHF
CDR3nt: TGTGCCAGCAGCTTCAGTGTGGACAATCAGCCCCAGCATTTT

d_gene: .
v_gene: TRBV18
len: 16
j_gene: TRBJ1-5
abundance: few
CDR3aa: CASSYWGHNSNQPQHF
CDR3nt: TGTGCCAGCTCATACTGGGGACACAATAGCAATCAGCCCCAGCATTTT

d_gene: TRBD1
v_gene: TRBV27
len: 15
j_gene: TRBJ1-6
abundance: .
CDR3aa: CASSAFGQGRSPLHF
CDR3nt: TGTGCCAGCAGTGCATTCGGACAGGGGAGGTCACCCCTCCACTTT

d_gene: TRBD1
v_gene: TRBV6-5
len: 14
j_gene: TRBJ2-2
abundance: .
CDR3aa: CASDRGPFTGELFF
CDR3nt: TGTGCCAGTGACAGGGGGCCCTTCACCGGGGAGCTGTTTTTT

d_gene: .
v_gene: TRBV6-1
len: 16
j_gene: TRBJ1-3
abundance: .
CDR3aa: CASSGGLPGSGNTIYF
CDR3nt: TGTGCCAGCAGTGGCGGTCTCCCTGGTTCTGGAAACACCATATATTTT

d_gene: TRBD2
v_gene: TRBV7-8
len: 16
j_gene: TRBJ2-5
abundance: .
CDR3aa: CASSPGSGGHQETQYF
CDR3nt: TGTGCCAGCAGCCCAGGGAGCGGGGGCCATCAAGAGACCCAGTACTTC

d_gene: .
v_gene: TRBV13
len: 14
j_gene: TRBJ2-3
abundance: .
CDR3aa: CASSLGVTTDTQYF
CDR3nt: TGTGCCAGCAGCTTAGGGGTTACCACAGATACGCAGTATTTT

d_gene: TRBD1
v_gene: TRBV27
len: 17
j_gene: TRBJ1-1
abundance: .
CDR3aa: CASSLSEPGQAEAEAFF
CDR3nt: TGTGCCAGCAGTTTATCGGAACCGGGACAGGCCGAGGCTGAAGCTTTCTTT

d_gene: TRBD1
v_gene: TRBV29-1
len: 16
j_gene: TRBJ1-2
abundance: .
CDR3aa: CSVDSPLTGGEDGYTF
CDR3nt: TGCAGCGTTGATAGTCCTTTGACAGGGGGCGAGGATGGCTACACCTTC

d_gene: .
v_gene: TRBV30
len: 11
j_gene: TRBJ1-2
abundance: .
CDR3aa: CALTLVYGYTF
CDR3nt: TGTGCCTTAACCCTCGTCTATGGCTACACCTTC

d_gene: .
v_gene: TRBV2
len: 15
j_gene: TRBJ2-3
abundance: .
CDR3aa: CASSNAGFSTDTQYF
CDR3nt: TGTGCCAGCAGTAATGCGGGGTTTAGCACAGATACGCAGTATTTT

d_gene: .
v_gene: TRBV12-1
len: 17
j_gene: TRBJ1-5
abundance: .
CDR3aa: CASSSGRTGKGNQPQHF
CDR3nt: TGTGCCAGCAGCTCCGGTCGGACAGGGAAAGGCAATCAGCCCCAGCATTTT

d_gene: .
v_gene: TRBV10-3
len: 15
j_gene: TRBJ2-6
abundance: .
CDR3aa: CAAKPPGSGANVLTF
CDR3nt: TGTGCCGCGAAGCCCCCGGGCTCTGGGGCCAACGTCCTGACTTTC

d_gene: TRBD1
v_gene: TRBV4-1
len: 13
j_gene: TRBJ1-2
abundance: once
CDR3aa: CASRTGPYDGYTF
CDR3nt: TGCGCCAGCAGGACAGGGCCCTATGATGGCTACACCTTC